This is a list of T cell receptor beta chains from one sample in a study of cytomegalovirus exposure and HLA in healthy donors. Method: immunoSEQ multiplex PCR; TCRdb's copy keeps in-frame clones and lacks some. There are 95,000 to 150,000 clones in the sample; approximately 81% occur only once, and roughly 2% lies in the top ten. Sequences were obtained from PBMCs. The source is a woman between 25 and 40 years old in good health and CMV-seronegative. Both conserved end residues are trimmed from each CDR3.

ASSYLGGLGETQY	TRBV4-1	TRBJ2-5
ASKVPGQLPGDYGYT	TRBV7-8	TRBJ1-2
ASSYVTSGVKTQY	TRBV6-6	TRBJ2-5
ASSQDIRQYSGNTIY	TRBV4-1	TRBJ1-3
AWSRARSYEQY	TRBV30	TRBJ2-7
ASSPRERSYEQY	TRBV11-3	TRBJ2-7
ASSDGYEQY	TRBV25-1	TRBJ2-7
ASSVGSTQETQY	TRBV9	TRBJ2-5
ASSFGNGGVNTEAF	TRBV27	TRBJ1-1
ASSDLTSGGAETQY	TRBV25-1	TRBJ2-5
AWSVRSGGTDTQY	TRBV30	TRBJ2-3
ASSYRATNEKLF	TRBV2	TRBJ1-4
ASSSLAGGPADTQY	TRBV7-6	TRBJ2-3
ASSTVGANYNEQF	TRBV6-5	TRBJ2-1
ASSLTGGAAEAF	TRBV27	TRBJ1-1
ASRGDRDRAF	TRBV6-5	TRBJ1-1
ASSLWGTGVGRYGYT	TRBV28	TRBJ1-2
ASSLKGQAYEQY	TRBV5-4	TRBJ2-7
ASSAAGAFNYGYT	TRBV9	TRBJ1-2
ASSAPGGYEQY	TRBV9	TRBJ2-7
ASSPRGSGGPTDTQY	TRBV4-2	TRBJ2-3
ASSLGSGGYEQY	TRBV11-2	TRBJ2-7
ASSLDGYEQY	TRBV11-2	TRBJ2-7
ASSLQGTSKNIQY	TRBV27	TRBJ2-4
ASSIPSDGGRLF	TRBV19	TRBJ1-4
ASSRPGLGPPTQY	TRBV7-9	TRBJ2-3
ASSLGPTSALFYEQY	TRBV13	TRBJ2-7
ASSLVGTGYGYT	TRBV27	TRBJ1-2
ASNRAGPSTDTQY	TRBV5-4	TRBJ2-3
ASSFGQSTYEQY	TRBV7-8	TRBJ2-7
ASSLTGGFTEAF	TRBV5-5	TRBJ1-1
ATSRARTQNYEQY	TRBV15	TRBJ2-7
AWAGSLGTNEKLF	TRBV30	TRBJ1-4
ASSIARTANYGYT	TRBV19	TRBJ1-2
ASSVDSSNQPQH	TRBV6-5	TRBJ1-5
ASSLMGSTNQPQH	TRBV27	TRBJ1-5
ASRKTGKAYGYT	TRBV6-5	TRBJ1-2
ASSPGQGSRETQY	TRBV18	TRBJ2-5
ASSPSTGYNEKLF	TRBV7-8	TRBJ1-4
AWSFLVGTDTQY	TRBV30	TRBJ2-3
ASSTRDRVHEQY	TRBV19	TRBJ2-7
ASGLAPHRDRDYNEQF	TRBV12-5	TRBJ2-1
ASSLGSSRAGTEAF	TRBV5-1	TRBJ1-1
ASRGVIRGYT	TRBV2	TRBJ1-2
SADIGPHTTEAF	TRBV29-1	TRBJ1-1